What follows is one TCR beta chain and its context. Antigen specificity is unknown. MiXCR was run by TCRdb on the reads, yielding one entry per CDR3 protein. The repertoire holds almost 500,000 distinct CDR3 sequences, with approximately 10% as singletons. Germline trimming cut 6 bases from V and 5 bases from J; bases unmatched to any gene: 8. The CDR3 has 15 amino acids. The germline gives CDR1 LNHDA, CDR2 SQIVND (reference sequence). The data are from a study of T cell repertoires in cytomegalovirus infection. Overall study context: Public TCR beta signature analysis indicated the presence of both CMV infection and matching HLA type.

Overall study results and limits: Dominant in the ex vivo response were TCR beta clonotypes restricted by HLA-C and specific for CMV. Carriers of CMV plus the relevant HLA were identified by cumulative public TCR beta family frequency.

The sequence derives from a human donor in good health (CMV status not recorded). Some clones in this sample may be carry-over from other donors' samples. The chain uses TRBV19 and TRBJ2-7; TRBD1 aligns across 12 bases. Sequencing used PBMCs. DNA for the CDR3: TGTGCCAGTAGAACCGGGACAGGGGGCATGAACGAGCAGTACTTC. Translating it yields CASRTGTGGMNEQYF.